The clone carrying this T cell receptor (beta chain) has more than one count but fewer than ten. This sample is drawn from a study of blood T cell repertoires in COVID-19. The wider study: Nucleic acid was either cDNA or gDNA, and it came from T cells, B-cell-depleted T cells, or PBMCs.

Participants came from about 23 US areas, aged roughly 18 to 95 years. Participants' own reports of clinical history determined their cohort assignment. The CDR3 has 14 residues. Germline lookup yields CDR1 SNHLY and CDR2 FYNNEI. The V and J ends lost 8 bases and 2 bases respectively, with 13 bases between them. Under the authors' procedure: Estimation of nucleated cell counts relied on the amplification of reference gene primers. The assay was immunoSEQ multiplex PCR, and TCRdb's table has in-frame clones only and misses some. V, J and clone size were drawn from that table, and D and trimming were deduced from the DNA. This sample yields around 250,000 clones, of which roughly 88% are seen a single time; over 1% belongs to the top ten.

This sequence was found in a woman aged 40 to 50 with acute COVID-19. Input material: PBMCs or T cells enriched from blood (not recorded which). This chain connects TRBV2 to TRBJ1-5; unclear D gene. The CDR3 DNA follows: TGTGCCAGCGGTCCGTCCGCGGGCAATCAGCCCCAGCATTTT. Its translation is CASGPSAGNQPQHF.